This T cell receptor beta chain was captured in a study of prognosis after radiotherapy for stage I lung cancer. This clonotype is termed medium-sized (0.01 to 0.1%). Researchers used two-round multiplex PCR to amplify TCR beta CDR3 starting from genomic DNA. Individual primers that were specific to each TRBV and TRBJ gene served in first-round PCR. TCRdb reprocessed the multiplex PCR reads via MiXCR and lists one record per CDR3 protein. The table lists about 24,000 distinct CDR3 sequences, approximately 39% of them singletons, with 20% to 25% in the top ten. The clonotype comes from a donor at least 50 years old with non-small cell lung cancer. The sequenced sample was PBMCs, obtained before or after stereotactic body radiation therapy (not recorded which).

CDR3 DNA: TGTGCCAGCCGGGGTAGCACAGATACGCAGTATTTT. It encodes CASRGSTDTQYF. The gene calls are TRBV6-1 and TRBJ2-3; D is perhaps TRBD2 (5 bases). This CDR3 is built from 12 residues. The ends were cut back, 8 bases at V and 0 bases at J, with 6 bases in the middle. Germline V gene lookup returns CDR1 MNHNS and CDR2 SASEGT.